The present T cell receptor (beta chain) was sequenced within a study of T cells in Graves' hyperthyroidism and ophthalmopathy. Study overall: Peripheral blood was drawn at first diagnosis, prior to all treatment.

From RNA transcripts, TCR beta CDR3 regions were amplified. TCR CDR3 underwent first-round RT-PCR with the HTBI primer set. A single record per CDR3 protein comes from TCRdb applying MiXCR to the multiplex PCR reads. Counted here are about 300,000 distinct CDR3 sequences, roughly 14% occurring once; the ten biggest clones make up 7.8%. The CDR3 covers 15 residues. Germline CDR1 and CDR2: SGHTS and YDEGEE. The V and J ends lost 0 bases and 4 bases respectively, with 11 bases between them. The clonotype comes from a woman aged 30 to 39 with Graves' hyperthyroidism that later progressed to Graves' ophthalmopathy. The chain employs TRBV5-8 and TRBJ1-3, with D unresolved. The sample was blood. The CDR3 region is CASSLAPGSGNTIYF. CDR3 sequence (DNA): TGTGCCAGCAGCTTGGCCCCGGGCTCCGGAAACACCATATATTTT.